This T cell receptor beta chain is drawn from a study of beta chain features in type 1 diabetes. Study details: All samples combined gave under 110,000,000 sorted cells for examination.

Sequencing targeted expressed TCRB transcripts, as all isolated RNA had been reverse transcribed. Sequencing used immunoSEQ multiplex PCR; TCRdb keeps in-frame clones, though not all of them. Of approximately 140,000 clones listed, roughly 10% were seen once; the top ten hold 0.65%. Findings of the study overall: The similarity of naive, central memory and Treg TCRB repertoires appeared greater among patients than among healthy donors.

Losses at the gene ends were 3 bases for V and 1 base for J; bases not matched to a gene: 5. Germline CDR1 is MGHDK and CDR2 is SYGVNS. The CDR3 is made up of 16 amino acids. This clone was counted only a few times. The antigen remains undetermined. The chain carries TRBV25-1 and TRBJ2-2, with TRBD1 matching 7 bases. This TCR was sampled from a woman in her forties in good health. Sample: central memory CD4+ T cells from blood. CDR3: CASSDTRQGNTGELFF. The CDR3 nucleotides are TGTGCCAGCAGTGATACGCGACAGGGGAACACCGGGGAGCTGTTTTTT.